The clone carrying this T cell receptor (beta chain) was counted many times. Germline CDR1 is MDHEN and CDR2 is SYDVKM. The CDR3 runs 17 residues. Trimming took 5 bases from V and 2 from J, leaving 21 bases between them. This entry belongs to a study of T cells in Graves' hyperthyroidism and ophthalmopathy. TCR beta CDR3 regions were amplified from RNA transcripts. Primed by the HTBI set, a first-round RT-PCR was run on the TCR CDR3. One entry per CDR3 protein, called by TCRdb with MiXCR from the multiplex PCR reads. The sample includes 600,000 to 700,000 distinct CDR3 sequences, approximately 15% of them seen just once.

This receptor was identified in a woman in her thirties or forties with Graves' ophthalmopathy. The chain carries TRBV28 and TRBJ2-5, with unresolved D. The sequenced sample consisted of blood. In DNA, the CDR3 is TGTGCCAGCAGTACCCCGATTAGGGCAGATTTACAAGAGACCCAGTACTTC. Its protein product is CASSTPIRADLQETQYF.